Each of the 21 T cell receptor beta chains below was sequenced from the same sample in a study of blood T cell repertoires in COVID-19. Repertoires were generated with immunoSEQ multiplex PCR, while TCRdb's copy carries only in-frame clones and drops some. The repertoire consists of about 200,000 clones, with approximately 86% occurring once and the leading ten covering 4.5% to 6.5%. Sequencing was done on a sample of PBMCs or T cells enriched from blood (not recorded which). The receptors shown here come from a woman aged 55 to 70 with acute COVID-19.

This chain uses TRBV30 with TRBJ2-5; unclear D gene. Per germline, CDR1 GTSNPN and CDR2 SVGIG (reference sequence). There are 12 residues in the CDR3. V lost 5 bases, J lost 1 base, and 8 bases lay in between. CDR3 in DNA: TGTGCCTGGGGGCCGAGCCAAGAGACCCAGTACTTC. This translates into CAWGPSQETQYF.

The rearrangement links TRBV2 to TRBJ2-3, with a weak D call TRBD2 (5 bases). Trimming removed 6 bases from V and 3 bases from J, with 10 bases in between. The CDR3 totals 13 residues. The germline gives CDR1 SNHLY, CDR2 FYNNEI. For the CDR3, the DNA is TGTGCCAGCAGGCGGACTGCGACAGATACGCAGTATTTT. Translated: CASRRTATDTQYF.

The chain employs TRBV28 and TRBJ1-1; 10 bases are a match to TRBD1. Germline trimming cut 3 bases from V and 4 bases from J; bases unmatched to any gene: 2. Germline V gives CDR1 MDHEN, CDR2 SYDVKM. This CDR3 contains 14 residues. Written as DNA, the CDR3 is TGTGCCAGCAGTTTGGGACAGGGGTTCACTGAAGCTTTCTTT. Amino acids: CASSLGQGFTEAFF.

Only a few counts were recorded for this clone. The chain joins TRBV2 to TRBJ2-4; 9 nucleotides line up with TRBD1. Germline V gives CDR1 SNHLY, CDR2 FYNNEI. V lost 5 bases, J lost 3 bases, and 17 bases stayed unmatched. The CDR3 is made up of 19 amino acids. DNA for the CDR3: TGTGCCAGCAGTAGCGACCCGGGACAGGGTACAGTAGGCAAAAACATTCAGTACTTC. This encodes CASSSDPGQGTVGKNIQYF.

The gene calls are TRBV9 and TRBJ1-4; the D is unclear. Trimming cost V 0 bases and J 5 bases, with 8 bases left between them. Germline values: CDR1 SGDLS, CDR2 YYNGEE. CDR3 size: 14 residues. The CDR3 bases are TGTGCCAGCAGCGTAGGGCCGATAAATGAAAAACTGTTTTTT. Encoded protein: CASSVGPINEKLFF.

This chain connects TRBV5-4 to TRBJ1-2; maybe TRBD1 (5 bases). Trimming shortened V by 1 base and J by 4 bases, and 11 bases separated the two germline ends. From germline, CDR1 is SGHNT and CDR2 YYREEE (reference sequence). The CDR3 totals 14 residues. CDR3 DNA sequence: TGTGCCAGCAGCTTGCCGGGGGGGGGCTATGGCTACACCTTC. Translation: CASSLPGGGYGYTF.

CDR3 residues: CASSETGYTGELFF. In DNA form, the CDR3 reads TGCGCCAGCAGCGAGACAGGGTACACCGGGGAGCTGTTTTTT. The gene calls are TRBV5-1 and TRBJ2-2, with TRBD1 identical over 7 bases. CDR3 size: 14 residues. Germline trimming cut 4 bases from V and 3 bases from J; bases unmatched to any gene: 3. The germline gives CDR1 SGHRS, CDR2 YFSETQ. Drawing the rest from reference TRBV5-1 and TRBJ2-2, the complete variable domain is KAGVTQTPRYLIKTRGQQVTLSCSPISGHRSVSWYQQTPGQGLQFLFEYFSETQRNKGNFPGRFSGRQFSNSRSEMNVSTLELGDSALYLCASSETGYTGELFFGEGSRLTVL.

The chain has TRBV4-3 and TRBJ2-3; the match to TRBD1 covers 7 bases. V shed 4 bases, J shed 2 bases, and the junction held 12 bases outside the gene matches. Germline V gene data show CDR1 as LGHNA and CDR2 as YSLEER. The length of the CDR3 is 17 residues. Here the CDR3 DNA reads TGCGCCAGCAGCCCAACTGGGATAAGGGGGCACACAGATACGCAGTATTTT. This codes for CASSPTGIRGHTDTQYF.

This chain uses TRBV9 with TRBJ1-2, with 9 bases fitting TRBD1. J lost 4 bases, V lost 0 bases, and 10 bases had no gene match. The CDR3 has 17 amino acids. Germline CDR1 SGDLS, CDR2 YYNGEE. The CDR3: CASSVAKLGQGPYGYTF. The DNA of the CDR3 is TGTGCCAGCAGCGTAGCGAAGTTGGGACAGGGACCCTATGGCTACACCTTC.

The chain links TRBV4-1 to TRBJ1-3, with a tentative D call TRBD1 (5 bases). Trimming shortened V by 1 base and J by 4 bases, and 20 bases separated the two germline ends. Germline loops: CDR1 MGHRA, CDR2 YSYEKL. The CDR3 runs to 18 residues. In DNA form, the CDR3 reads TGCGCCAGCAGCCAAGTGGGGAGGGGCCCGCGACGAGGAAACACCATATATTTT. This translates into CASSQVGRGPRRGNTIYF.

This chain links TRBV14 with TRBJ2-5; D call uncertain. Per the germline V gene, CDR1 is SGHDN and CDR2 is FVKESK. The V end was cut by 6 bases, the J end by 2 bases, with 7 bases between. CDR3 length equals 12 residues. The CDR3 DNA reads as TGTGCCAGCAGACGAGGTCAAGAGACCCAGTACTTC. Translation: CASRRGQETQYF.

The V call is TRBV24-1, the J call TRBJ2-3; 7 bases are a match to TRBD2. The junction had 5 bases not matched to a gene; V was cut back by 1 base and J by 2 bases. Germline CDR1 reads KGHDR; CDR2 reads SFDVKD. CDR3 size: 16 residues. CDR3 nucleotides: TGTGCCACCAGTGATTTCCGTGGGACTACCACAGATACGCAGTATTTT. Its protein product is CATSDFRGTTTDTQYF.

The genes are TRBV13 and TRBJ2-3; D may be TRBD2 (7 bases). Trimming stripped 5 bases from V and 0 bases from J, with 21 bases between. There are 18 residues in the CDR3. Germline lookup yields CDR1 PRHDT and CDR2 FYEKMQ (reference sequence). The CDR3 spells CASSPSGGAGVSTDTQYF. The CDR3 coding sequence is TGTGCCAGCAGCCCCTCGGGGGGCGCGGGAGTGAGCACAGATACGCAGTATTTT.

This rearrangement joins TRBV18 to TRBJ2-3, with 9 bases matching TRBD2. From germline, CDR1 is KGHSH and CDR2 LQKENI. The CDR3 is made up of 13 amino acids. Germline trimming cut 5 bases from V and 14 bases from J; bases unmatched to any gene: 11. The DNA of the CDR3 is TGTGCCAGCTCAAACTCAGAGCGGGGGGTTCTGTATTTT. This translates into CASSNSERGVLYF.

This clone came up a few times. The chain uses TRBV13 and TRBJ1-1; a weak D match, TRBD1 (5 bases). The CDR3 has 15 residues. Trimming left V 3 bases short and J 2 bases short, with 13 bases between. Germline CDR1 is PRHDT and CDR2 is FYEKMQ (reference sequence). CDR3: CASSFRGGGNTEAFF. CDR3 bases: TGTGCCAGCAGCTTTAGGGGCGGGGGAAACACTGAAGCTTTCTTT.

The chain employs TRBV2 and TRBJ1-4; 7 bases line up with TRBD1. The V segment lost 6 bases and the J segment 5 bases; nucleotides outside the gene matches: 6. CDR1 is SNHLY, CDR2 FYNNEI, per germline. The CDR3 loop spans 14 amino acids. CDR3 sequence: CASRVDRANEKLFF. In DNA form, the CDR3 reads TGTGCCAGCAGGGTCGACAGGGCCAATGAAAAACTGTTTTTT.

V and J are TRBV3-1 (or the pseudogene TRBV3-2) and TRBJ1-5, with 11 positions matching TRBD1. The CDR3 contains 15 residues. Looked up from germline, CDR1 is LGHDT and CDR2 is YNNKEL (reference sequence). V was clipped by 3 bases and J by 6 bases; unmatched bases: 4. DNA of the CDR3: TGTGCCAGCAGCCAGGACAGGGGGCCCCCTCAGCCCCAGCATTTT. Amino acid sequence: CASSQDRGPPQPQHF.

The chain links TRBV18 to TRBJ2-2, with TRBD2 matching 7 bases. The CDR3 is 16 amino acids. From germline, CDR1 is KGHSH and CDR2 LQKENI. The ends lost 2 bases at V and 4 bases at J; junction bases unmatched: 7. CDR3 protein: CASSPRAGETTGELFF. The CDR3 DNA reads as TGTGCCAGCTCACCAAGGGCGGGAGAGACCACCGGGGAGCTGTTTTTT.

The chain links TRBV15 to TRBJ1-4, with D perhaps matching TRBD1 (6 bases). With 1 base removed from V and 6 bases from J, the gap between germline ends came to 27 bases. The CDR3 contains 20 residues. Germline lookup yields CDR1 LNHNV and CDR2 YYDKDF (reference sequence). CDR3 protein: CATSRVRNLRQQGWHEKLFF. Written as DNA, the CDR3 is TGTGCCACCAGCAGAGTCCGAAACCTTCGGCAGCAGGGGTGGCATGAAAAACTGTTTTTT.

The chain links TRBV11-3 to TRBJ2-5; TRBD1 might be the D (5 bases). V was shortened by 0 bases and J by 2 bases, with 13 bases between the two germline ends. The CDR3 is 16 residues long. From germline, CDR1 is SGHNT and CDR2 YENEEA. CDR3 sequence (DNA): TGTGCCAGCAGCTTAGATCAGGGAACGTGGCAAGAGACCCAGTACTTC. This translates into CASSLDQGTWQETQYF.

The rearrangement links TRBV18 to TRBJ2-3; TRBD2 might be the D (5 bases). Germline CDR1 and CDR2: KGHSH and LQKENI. V gave up 2 bases and J gave up 2 bases, with 8 bases separating them. The CDR3 runs 14 residues. For the CDR3, the DNA is TGTGCCAGCTCACCAGGCGGGTACACAGATACGCAGTATTTT. It codes for CASSPGGYTDTQYF.